This T cell receptor (beta chain) was retrieved from a study of beta chain features in type 1 diabetes. Study findings and constraints: For type 1 diabetes patients, VDJ junctions showed fewer insertions and more deletions.

The isolated RNA, all of it, was reverse transcribed, so expressed TCRB transcripts were what got sequenced. Assay used: immunoSEQ multiplex PCR; TCRdb lists only in-frame clones, some missing. Of roughly 130,000 clones in the sample, around a tenth were seen once. CDR3 length: 16 amino acids. Sorted cells reached over 98% purity in every population. Remarks on this clone: The antigen remains unidentified.

Specimen: central memory CD4+ T cells from blood. The chain uses TRBV21-1 and TRBJ1-3; the D call in the table, TRBD1, was not verified against the DNA. TRBV21-1 is labeled a pseudogene. The TCR originated in a man aged 18-30 years in good health. CDR3: CASSIRTESSGNTIYF. The CDR3 nucleotides are TGTGCCAGCAGCATAAGGACAGAGAGCTCTGGAAACACCATATATTTT.